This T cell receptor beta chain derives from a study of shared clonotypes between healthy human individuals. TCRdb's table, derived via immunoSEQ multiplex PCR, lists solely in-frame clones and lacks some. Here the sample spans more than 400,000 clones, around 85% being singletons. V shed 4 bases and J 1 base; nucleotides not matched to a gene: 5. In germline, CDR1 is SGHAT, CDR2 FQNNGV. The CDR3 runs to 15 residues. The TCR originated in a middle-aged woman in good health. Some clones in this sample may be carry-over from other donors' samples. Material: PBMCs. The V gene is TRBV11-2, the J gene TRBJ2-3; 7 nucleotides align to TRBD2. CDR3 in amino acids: CASSSYLAGTDTQYF. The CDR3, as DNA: TGTGCCAGCAGCTCGTACCTAGCGGGCACAGATACGCAGTATTTT.